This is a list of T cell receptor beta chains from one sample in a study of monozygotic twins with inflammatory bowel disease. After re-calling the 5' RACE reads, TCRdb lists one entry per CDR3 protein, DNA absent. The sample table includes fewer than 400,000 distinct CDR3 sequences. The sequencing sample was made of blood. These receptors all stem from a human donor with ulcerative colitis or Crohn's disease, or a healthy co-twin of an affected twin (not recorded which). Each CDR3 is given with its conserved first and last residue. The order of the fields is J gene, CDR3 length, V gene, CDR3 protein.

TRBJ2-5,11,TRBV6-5,CASRREETQYF
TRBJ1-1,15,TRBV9,CASSVIGTADTEAFF
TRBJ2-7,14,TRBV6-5,CASSYSRTPGEQYF
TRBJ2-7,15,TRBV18,CASSPFEGRAGEQYF
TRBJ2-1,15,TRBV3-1,CASSHLAGAYNEQFF
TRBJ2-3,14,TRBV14,CASSSFESSSTQYF
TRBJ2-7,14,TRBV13,CASSSRSTNYEQYF
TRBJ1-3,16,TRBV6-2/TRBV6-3,CASSYETGVAGNTIYF
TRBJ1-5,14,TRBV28,CASTGGFWDQPQHF
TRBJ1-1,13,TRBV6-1,CASTVTGGTEAFF
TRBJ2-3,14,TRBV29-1,CSVGTASSTDTQYF